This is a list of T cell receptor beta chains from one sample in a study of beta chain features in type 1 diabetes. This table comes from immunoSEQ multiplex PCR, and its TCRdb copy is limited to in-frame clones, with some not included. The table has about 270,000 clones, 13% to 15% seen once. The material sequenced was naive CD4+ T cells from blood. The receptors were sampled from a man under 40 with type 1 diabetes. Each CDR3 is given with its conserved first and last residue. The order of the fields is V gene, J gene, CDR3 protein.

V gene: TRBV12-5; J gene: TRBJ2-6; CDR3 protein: CASAPSGANVLTF
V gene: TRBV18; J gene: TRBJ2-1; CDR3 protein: CASSPRTGSSYNEQFF
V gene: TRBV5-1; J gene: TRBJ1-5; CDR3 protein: CASSFGGGQPQHF
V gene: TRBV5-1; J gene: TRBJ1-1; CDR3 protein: CASSLESRSEAFF
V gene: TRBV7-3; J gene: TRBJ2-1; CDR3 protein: CASSLSSFDEQFF
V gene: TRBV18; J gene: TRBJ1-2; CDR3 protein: CASSPPNREDGYTF
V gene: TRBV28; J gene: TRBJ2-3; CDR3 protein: CASSLALHTTDTQYF
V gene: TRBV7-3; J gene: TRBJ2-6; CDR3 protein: CASSSGGGSGANVLTF
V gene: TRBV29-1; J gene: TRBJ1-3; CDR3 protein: CSVWTATGNTIYF
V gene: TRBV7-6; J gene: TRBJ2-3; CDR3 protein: CASSSPGTSGPFSTDTQYF
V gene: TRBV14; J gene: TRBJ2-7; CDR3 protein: CASSQVDSPKGYEQYF
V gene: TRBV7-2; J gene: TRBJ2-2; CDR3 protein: CASNLVAAGELFF
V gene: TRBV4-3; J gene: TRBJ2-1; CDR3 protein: CASSQSGTSGINEQFF
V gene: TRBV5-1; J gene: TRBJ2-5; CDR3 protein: CASSLYVGRPSGAQYF
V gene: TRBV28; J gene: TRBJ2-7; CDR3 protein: CASVGLASYEQYF
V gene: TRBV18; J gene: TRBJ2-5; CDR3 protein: CASSPTQETQYF
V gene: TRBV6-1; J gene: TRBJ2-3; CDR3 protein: CASSQREGRDTQYF
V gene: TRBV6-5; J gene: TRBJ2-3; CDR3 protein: CASSRGTDTQYF
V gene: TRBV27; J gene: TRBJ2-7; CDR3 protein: CASRTGGYRNSYEQYF
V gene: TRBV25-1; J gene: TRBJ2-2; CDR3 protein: CASSDYRGTGELFF
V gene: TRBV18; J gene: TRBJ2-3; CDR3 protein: CASAYTGLEDTQYF
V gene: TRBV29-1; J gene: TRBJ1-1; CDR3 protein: CSVEPRAEAFF
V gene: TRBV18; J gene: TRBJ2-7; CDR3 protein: CASSPSTGGYEQYF
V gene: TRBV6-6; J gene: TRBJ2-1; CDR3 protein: CASSYPPQLSEQFF
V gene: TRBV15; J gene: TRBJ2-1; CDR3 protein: CATCAGGYNEQFF
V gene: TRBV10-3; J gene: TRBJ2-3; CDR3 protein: CAIRRDSFSTDTQYF
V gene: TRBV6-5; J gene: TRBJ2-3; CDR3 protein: CASSPTSRVDTQYF
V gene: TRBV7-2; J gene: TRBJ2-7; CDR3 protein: CASSFSGVAYEQYF
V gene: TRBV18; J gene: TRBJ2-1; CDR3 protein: CASSPAGTSGNEQFF
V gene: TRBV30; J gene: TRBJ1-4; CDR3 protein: CAWSVQAEKLFF
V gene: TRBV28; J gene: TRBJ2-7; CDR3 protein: CASSLGDYPSYEQYF
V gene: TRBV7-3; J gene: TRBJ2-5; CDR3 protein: CASSEIPGLAGGETQYF
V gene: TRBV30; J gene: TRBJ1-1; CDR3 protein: CAWSVGPEAFF
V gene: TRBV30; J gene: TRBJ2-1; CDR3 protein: CAWETGTPGDEQFF
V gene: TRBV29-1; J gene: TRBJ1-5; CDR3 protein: CSVESGGDQPQHF
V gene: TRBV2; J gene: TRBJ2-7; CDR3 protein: CAGGRTGGGYEQYF
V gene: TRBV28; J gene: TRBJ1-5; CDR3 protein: CASSLFGPSGLSGIEQPQHF